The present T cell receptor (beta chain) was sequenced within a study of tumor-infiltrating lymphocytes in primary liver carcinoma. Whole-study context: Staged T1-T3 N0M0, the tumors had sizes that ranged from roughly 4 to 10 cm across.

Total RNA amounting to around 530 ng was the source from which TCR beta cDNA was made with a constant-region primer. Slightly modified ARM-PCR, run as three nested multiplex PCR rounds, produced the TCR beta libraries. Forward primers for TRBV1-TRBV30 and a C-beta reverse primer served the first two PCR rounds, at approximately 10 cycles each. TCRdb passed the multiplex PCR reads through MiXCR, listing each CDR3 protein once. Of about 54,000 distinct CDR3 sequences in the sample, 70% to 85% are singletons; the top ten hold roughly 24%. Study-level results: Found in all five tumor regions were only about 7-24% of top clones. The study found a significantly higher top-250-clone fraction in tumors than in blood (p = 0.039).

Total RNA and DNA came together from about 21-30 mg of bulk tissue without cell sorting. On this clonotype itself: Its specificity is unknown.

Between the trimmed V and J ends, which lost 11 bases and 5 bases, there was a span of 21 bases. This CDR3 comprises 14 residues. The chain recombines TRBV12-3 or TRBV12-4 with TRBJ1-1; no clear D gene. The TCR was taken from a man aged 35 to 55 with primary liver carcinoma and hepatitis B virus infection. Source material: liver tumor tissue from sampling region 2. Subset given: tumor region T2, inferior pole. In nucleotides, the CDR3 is TGTGCCGGTAGTCAAAGTTCCCTGGGGACTGAAGCTTTCTTT. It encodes CAGSQSSLGTEAFF.